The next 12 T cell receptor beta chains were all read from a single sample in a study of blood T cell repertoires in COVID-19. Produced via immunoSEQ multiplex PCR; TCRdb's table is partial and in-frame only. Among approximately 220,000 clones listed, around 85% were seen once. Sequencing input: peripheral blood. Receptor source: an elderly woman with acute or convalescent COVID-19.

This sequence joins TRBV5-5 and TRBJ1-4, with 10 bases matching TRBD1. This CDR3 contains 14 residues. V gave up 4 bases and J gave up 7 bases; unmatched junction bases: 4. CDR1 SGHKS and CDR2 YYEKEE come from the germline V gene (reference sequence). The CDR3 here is CASSMGQGSEKLFF. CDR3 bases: TGTGCCAGCAGCATGGGACAGGGGAGTGAAAAACTGTTTTTT.

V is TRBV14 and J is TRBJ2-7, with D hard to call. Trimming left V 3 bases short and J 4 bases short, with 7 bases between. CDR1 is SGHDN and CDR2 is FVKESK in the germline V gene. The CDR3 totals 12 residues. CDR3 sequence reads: CASSQRSYEQYF. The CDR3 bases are TGTGCCAGCAGCCAGAGGTCGTACGAGCAGTACTTC.

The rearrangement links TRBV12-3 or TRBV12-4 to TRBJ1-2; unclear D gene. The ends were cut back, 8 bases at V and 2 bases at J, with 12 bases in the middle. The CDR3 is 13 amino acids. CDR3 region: CASEDSINYGYTF. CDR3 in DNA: TGTGCCAGCGAGGACTCTATAAACTATGGCTACACCTTC.

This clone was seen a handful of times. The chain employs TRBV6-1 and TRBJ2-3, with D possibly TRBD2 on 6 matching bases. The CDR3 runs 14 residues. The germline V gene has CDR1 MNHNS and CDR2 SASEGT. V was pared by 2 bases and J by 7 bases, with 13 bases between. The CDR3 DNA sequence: TGTGCCAGCAGTGAACCAGCGGGTGCAAATACGCAGTATTTT. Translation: CASSEPAGANTQYF.

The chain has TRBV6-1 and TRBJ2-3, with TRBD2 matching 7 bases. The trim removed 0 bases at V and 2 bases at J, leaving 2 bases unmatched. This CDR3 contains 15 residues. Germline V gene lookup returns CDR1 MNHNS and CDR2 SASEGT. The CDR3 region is CASSEAGGDTDTQYF. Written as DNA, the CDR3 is TGTGCCAGCAGTGAAGCGGGGGGGGACACAGATACGCAGTATTTT.

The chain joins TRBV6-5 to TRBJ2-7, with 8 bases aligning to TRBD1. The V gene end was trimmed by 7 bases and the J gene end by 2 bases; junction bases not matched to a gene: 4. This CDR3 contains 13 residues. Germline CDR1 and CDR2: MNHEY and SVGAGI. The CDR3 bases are TGTGCCAGCATCCCAGGGGGCACCTACGAGCAGTACTTC. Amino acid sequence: CASIPGGTYEQYF.

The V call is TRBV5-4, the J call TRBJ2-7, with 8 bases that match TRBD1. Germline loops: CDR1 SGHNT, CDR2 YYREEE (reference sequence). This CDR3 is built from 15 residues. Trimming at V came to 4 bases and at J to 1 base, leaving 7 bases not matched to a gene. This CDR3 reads CASSLYGQGSYEQYF. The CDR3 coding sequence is TGTGCCAGCAGCCTGTATGGACAGGGTTCCTACGAGCAGTACTTC.

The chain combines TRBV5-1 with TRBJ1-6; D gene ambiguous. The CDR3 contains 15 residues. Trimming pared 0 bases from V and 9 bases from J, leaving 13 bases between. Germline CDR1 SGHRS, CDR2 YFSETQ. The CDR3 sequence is CASSLGRTGGSPLHF. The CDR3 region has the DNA TGCGCCAGCAGCTTGGGTCGGACTGGAGGTTCACCCCTCCACTTT. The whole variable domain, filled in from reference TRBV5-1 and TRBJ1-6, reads KAGVTQTPRYLIKTRGQQVTLSCSPISGHRSVSWYQQTPGQGLQFLFEYFSETQRNKGNFPGRFSGRQFSNSRSEMNVSTLELGDSALYLCASSLGRTGGSPLHFGNGTRLTVT.

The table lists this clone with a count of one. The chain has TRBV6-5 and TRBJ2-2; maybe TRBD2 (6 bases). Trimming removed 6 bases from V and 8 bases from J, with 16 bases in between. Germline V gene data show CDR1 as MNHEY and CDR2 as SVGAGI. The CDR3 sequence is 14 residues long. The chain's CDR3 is CASSLGRGIGELFF. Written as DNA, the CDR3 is TGTGCCAGCAGCCTGGGACGGGGGATAGGGGAGCTGTTTTTT.

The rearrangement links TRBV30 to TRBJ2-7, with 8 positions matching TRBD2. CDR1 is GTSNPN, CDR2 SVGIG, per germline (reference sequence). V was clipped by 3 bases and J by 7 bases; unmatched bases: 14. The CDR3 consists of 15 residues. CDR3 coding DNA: TGTGCCTGGAGGCCACCGGGGGGGCGCCGGGGAGAGCAGTACTTC. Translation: CAWRPPGGRRGEQYF.

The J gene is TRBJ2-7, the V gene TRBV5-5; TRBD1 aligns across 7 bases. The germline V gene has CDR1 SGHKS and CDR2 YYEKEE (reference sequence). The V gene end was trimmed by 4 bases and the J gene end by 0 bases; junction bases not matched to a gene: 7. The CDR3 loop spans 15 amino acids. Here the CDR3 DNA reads TGTGCCAGCAGCCAGGGGGAATCATTCTCCTACGAGCAGTACTTC. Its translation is CASSQGESFSYEQYF.

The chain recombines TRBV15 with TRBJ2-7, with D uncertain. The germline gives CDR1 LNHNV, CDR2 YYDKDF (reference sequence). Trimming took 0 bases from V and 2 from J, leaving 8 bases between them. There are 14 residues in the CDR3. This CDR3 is CATSRDFTAYEQYF. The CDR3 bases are TGTGCCACCAGCAGAGATTTCACAGCCTACGAGCAGTACTTC.